This TCR beta chain is drawn from a study of blood T cell repertoires in COVID-19. Trimming left V 8 bases short and J 7 bases short, with 27 bases between. Per germline, CDR1 LNHDA and CDR2 SQIVND (reference sequence). The length of the CDR3 is 16 residues. Here immunoSEQ multiplex PCR was the method, and the copy in TCRdb shows in-frame clones only, minus some. The sample shows 180,000 or so clones, around 86% of them seen only once. The chain is built from TRBV19 and TRBJ2-7, with D possibly matching TRBD1 (6 bases). The source of this sequence is a man aged 35 to 55 with acute COVID-19. The sequenced sample was PBMCs or T cells enriched from blood (not recorded which). Here the CDR3 reads CASYRTVRRGLREQYF. The DNA for the CDR3 is TGTGCCAGTTATCGGACGGTGAGAAGGGGGTTAAGGGAGCAGTACTTC.